These 23 T cell receptor beta chains share one sample of origin, sequenced in a study of T cells in localized non-small cell lung cancer. Using immunoSEQ multiplex PCR, the repertoire was profiled, and TCRdb retains in-frame clones only, with some absent. The table shows approximately 49,000 clones, with roughly 80% occurring only once. The sequencing used peripheral blood, collected before any cancer treatment. Every receptor here comes from a man aged 40 to 70 with stage I squamous cell lung carcinoma.

This clone was counted only a few times. The rearrangement joins TRBV29-1 to TRBJ2-3; D call uncertain. Trimming removed 2 bases from V and 7 bases from J, with 7 bases in between. This CDR3 region has 11 residues. CDR1 SQVTM and CDR2 ANQGSEA come from the germline V gene. The CDR3 loop is CSVERDYTQYF. CDR3 DNA sequence: TGCAGCGTTGAAAGGGATTATACGCAGTATTTT.

The J gene is TRBJ2-7, the V gene TRBV11-2; D might be TRBD2 (6 bases). CDR1 is SGHAT and CDR2 is FQNNGV in the germline V gene. This CDR3 spans 14 amino acids. The germline V and J ends were trimmed by 4 bases and 1 base, with 11 bases remaining between them. CDR3 sequence: CASSSLRGSYEQYF. The CDR3 region has the DNA TGTGCCAGCAGCTCCCTCCGGGGGTCCTACGAGCAGTACTTC.

V usage is TRBV7-3 and J usage is TRBJ2-1; possibly TRBD2 for D (5 bases). There are 13 residues in the CDR3. CDR1 and CDR2 (germline): SGHTA, FQGTGA. Trimming left V 2 bases short and J 7 bases short, with 9 bases between. The CDR3 spells CASSLPGLNEQFF. The CDR3 region has the DNA TGTGCCAGCAGCTTACCAGGACTTAATGAGCAGTTCTTC.

This chain uses TRBV28 with TRBJ1-2, with unresolved D. Trimming shortened V by 2 bases and J by 1 base, and 8 bases separated the two germline ends. CDR3 length: 14 amino acids. Germline CDR1 is MDHEN and CDR2 is SYDVKM. This CDR3 is CASSLPRDNYGYTF. For the CDR3, the DNA is TGTGCCAGCAGTTTACCTCGGGATAACTATGGCTACACCTTC.

The chain recombines TRBV5-1 with TRBJ2-2; D remains unclear. V lost 2 bases and J 2 bases, leaving 7 bases between the germline ends. The germline V gene encodes CDR1 SGHRS and CDR2 YFSETQ. The CDR3 has 14 amino acids. In nucleotides, the CDR3 is TGCGCCAGCAGCTTCGGGCCTAACACCGGGGAGCTGTTTTTT. It translates to CASSFGPNTGELFF.

This chain links TRBV9 with TRBJ2-1, with D unresolved. Trimming removed 0 bases at V and 8 bases at J, with 15 bases between. From germline, CDR1 is SGDLS and CDR2 YYNGEE. The CDR3 is made up of 15 amino acids. Here the CDR3 reads CASSVGPGDIYEQFF. The CDR3 DNA follows: TGTGCCAGCAGCGTAGGTCCCGGAGACATCTATGAGCAGTTCTTC.

The rearrangement links TRBV7-3 to TRBJ2-3; D is ambiguous. V was trimmed by 0 bases and J by 5 bases, leaving 6 bases between them. CDR1 and CDR2 from the germline V gene are SGHTA and FQGTGA. This CDR3 has 13 amino acids. The CDR3 DNA sequence: TGTGCCAGCAGCTTAACGTGGAGAGATACGCAGTATTTT. It is translated as CASSLTWRDTQYF.

V usage is TRBV10-3 and J usage is TRBJ2-1, with D perhaps TRBD1 or TRBD2 (5 bases each). The ends were cut back, 1 base at V and 1 base at J, with 14 bases in the middle. This CDR3 region has 17 residues. Germline assignment: CDR1 ENHRY and CDR2 SYGVKD. The CDR3 protein is CAISEFRGAFSYNEQFF. CDR3 sequence (DNA): TGTGCCATCAGTGAGTTCCGGGGCGCCTTTTCCTACAATGAGCAGTTCTTC.

The sample holds one count of this clone. V usage is TRBV7-6 and J usage is TRBJ1-1, with D hard to call. Germline-derived CDR1 and CDR2 are SGHVS and FNYEAQ. The ends were cut back, 3 bases at V and 3 bases at J, with 8 bases in the middle. The CDR3 totals 13 residues. The CDR3 DNA sequence: TGTGCCAGCAGCTTGACGGTCCACACTGAAGCTTTCTTT. Encoded protein: CASSLTVHTEAFF. Combining the CDR3 with reference TRBV7-6 and TRBJ1-1 gives the whole variable domain GAGVSQSPRYKVTKRGQDVALRCDPISGHVSLYWYRQALGQGPEFLTYFNYEAQQDKSGLPNDRFSAERPEGSISTLTIQRTEQRDSAMYRCASSLTVHTEAFFGQGTRLTVV.

V gene TRBV19 combines with J gene TRBJ2-3; 10 nucleotides match TRBD1. CDR1 is LNHDA, CDR2 SQIVND, per germline (reference sequence). V lost 3 bases to trimming and J lost 5 bases; unmatched junction nucleotides: 8. This CDR3 has 16 amino acids. The CDR3 nucleotides read TGTGCCAGTAGTATCAGACAGGGGGCGTATGAAGATACGCAGTATTTT. Its translation: CASSIRQGAYEDTQYF.

The rearrangement links TRBV18 to TRBJ1-4, with 8 bases matching TRBD1. V gave up 3 bases and J gave up 3 bases; unmatched junction bases: 3. Germline V lookup: CDR1 KGHSH, CDR2 LQKENI. The CDR3 covers 15 residues. The CDR3 loop is CASSPDRVANEKLFF. CDR3 coding DNA: TGTGCCAGCTCACCGGACAGGGTGGCTAATGAAAAACTGTTTTTT.

The chain employs TRBV10-3 and TRBJ1-1; tentative D call: TRBD1 (5 bases). CDR1 is ENHRY, CDR2 SYGVKD, per germline. Trimming cost V 4 bases and J 8 bases, with 11 bases left between them. The CDR3 runs 12 residues. The DNA of the CDR3 is TGTGCCATCAGTGGGCAGGGTGGGGAAGCTTTCTTT. It encodes CAISGQGGEAFF.

Written as DNA, the CDR3 is TGTGCCAGCAGCTTGGACAGCACGACTGAAAAACTGTTTTTT. Its translation is CASSLDSTTEKLFF. This chain connects TRBV12-1 to TRBJ1-4; the table's D call of TRBD1 was not tested on the DNA. TRBV12-1 is noted as a pseudogene. CDR3 size: 14 residues.

V and J are TRBV15 and TRBJ1-2; D uncertain. V lost 0 bases and J lost 8, with 13 bases in between. This CDR3 has 14 residues. Germline assignment: CDR1 LNHNV and CDR2 YYDKDF (reference sequence). The CDR3 spells CATSRDRHSEGYTF. The CDR3 DNA follows: TGTGCCACCAGCAGAGATCGTCATTCGGAAGGCTACACCTTC.

The V call is TRBV28, the J call TRBJ1-5; D remains unclear. The CDR3 is 13 residues long. The germline V and J ends were trimmed by 1 base and 2 bases, with 3 bases remaining between them. The germline gives CDR1 MDHEN, CDR2 SYDVKM. The CDR3, as DNA: TGTGCCAGCAGTTTATTGGGCAATCAGCCCCAGCATTTT. This codes for CASSLLGNQPQHF.

The chain uses TRBV6-1 and TRBJ2-5, with TRBD1 as a possible D gene (6 bases). CDR1 MNHNS and CDR2 SASEGT come from the germline V gene. Trimming shortened V by 6 bases and J by 5 bases, and 19 bases separated the two germline ends. CDR3 length equals 15 residues. The CDR3 sequence is CASREQGTDRETQYF. The CDR3 DNA sequence: TGTGCCAGCAGAGAACAGGGTACGGATCGGGAGACCCAGTACTTC.

In this sample, this clone turned up a few times. The rearrangement uses TRBV18 and TRBJ2-5; D may match TRBD1 or TRBD2 (5 bases each). V lost 3 bases and J lost 1, with 6 bases in between. CDR3 length: 13 amino acids. Germline assignment: CDR1 KGHSH and CDR2 LQKENI. CDR3 DNA sequence: TGTGCCAGCTCACCGGGGACCCAAGAGACCCAGTACTTC. The encoded protein is CASSPGTQETQYF.

The chain has TRBV5-1 and TRBJ2-7; 8 bases are a match to TRBD1. This CDR3 has 13 residues. The trim removed 4 bases at V and 9 bases at J, leaving 9 bases unmatched. The germline V gene has CDR1 SGHRS and CDR2 YFSETQ. The CDR3 bases are TGCGCCAGCAGCCCTGGACAGGGTTTAGTGCAGTACTTC. Protein: CASSPGQGLVQYF.

This chain connects TRBV5-8 to TRBJ1-1, with D perhaps matching TRBD1 (6 bases). V gave up 7 bases and J gave up 6 bases, with 10 bases separating them. This CDR3 is 11 amino acids long. In germline, CDR1 is SGHTS, CDR2 YDEGEE. The DNA for the CDR3 is TGTGCCAGCGGAGGGGGGCCTGAAGCTTTCTTT. It yields the protein CASGGGPEAFF.

The rearrangement joins TRBV21-1 to TRBJ1-2. TRBV21-1 is given as a pseudogene. CDR3 size: 10 residues. CDR3 residues: CASSKEGYTF. The CDR3 bases are TGTGCCAGCAGCAAAGAGGGCTACACCTTC.

The chain has TRBV6-1 and TRBJ1-5, with D unclear. Germline V lookup: CDR1 MNHNS, CDR2 SASEGT. This CDR3 is 14 amino acids long. Trimming removed 1 base from V and 4 bases from J, with 8 bases in between. The CDR3 is CASSEGTGNQPQHF. The CDR3 coding sequence is TGTGCCAGCAGTGAAGGGACTGGGAATCAGCCCCAGCATTTT.

This clone was observed a few times. The chain uses TRBV28 and TRBJ1-1, with 8 bases lining up with TRBD1. Germline trimming cut 7 bases from V and 6 bases from J; bases unmatched to any gene: 10. The CDR3 length is 14 residues. Germline loops: CDR1 MDHEN, CDR2 SYDVKM. CDR3 in amino acids: CASKLRGRVSEAFF. Here the CDR3 DNA reads TGTGCCAGCAAACTCAGGGGGCGCGTGTCTGAAGCTTTCTTT.

This sequence joins TRBV11-1 and TRBJ1-1; no firm D call. The germline V gene encodes CDR1 SGHAT and CDR2 FQDESV (reference sequence). V gave up 1 base and J gave up 1 base, with 7 bases separating them. There are 14 residues in the CDR3. CDR3 amino acids: CASSLGHQNTEAFF. The CDR3 DNA sequence: TGTGCCAGCAGCTTAGGGCACCAGAACACTGAAGCTTTCTTT.